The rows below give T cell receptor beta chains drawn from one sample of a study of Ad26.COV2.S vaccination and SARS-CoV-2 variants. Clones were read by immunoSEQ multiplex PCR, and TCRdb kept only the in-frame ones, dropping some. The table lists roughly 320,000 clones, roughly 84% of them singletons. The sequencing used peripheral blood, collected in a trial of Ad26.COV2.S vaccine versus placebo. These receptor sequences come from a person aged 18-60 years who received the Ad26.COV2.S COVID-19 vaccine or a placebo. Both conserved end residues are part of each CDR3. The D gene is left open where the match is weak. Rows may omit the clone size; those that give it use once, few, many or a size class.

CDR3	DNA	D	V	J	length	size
CASSWNPGSYEQYF	TGTGCCAGCAGTTGGAATCCGGGCTCCTACGAGCAGTACTTC	-	TRBV2	TRBJ2-7	14	-
CASSLVAGVPNTGELFF	TGTGCCAGCAGCTTAGTAGCGGGGGTTCCGAACACCGGGGAGCTGTTTTTT	TRBD2	TRBV7-8	TRBJ2-2	17	-
CAWSVKGIPEKLFF	TGTGCCTGGAGTGTGAAGGGGATCCCTGAAAAACTGTTTTTT	-	TRBV30	TRBJ1-4	14	-
CASSYRVSGNTIYF	TGTGCCAGCAGTTACAGGGTCTCTGGAAACACCATATATTTT	-	TRBV6-5	TRBJ1-3	14	-
CATRTSGGLEQYF	TGTGCCACCCGGACTAGCGGGGGCCTCGAGCAGTACTTC	TRBD2	TRBV24-1	TRBJ2-7	13	-
CASSSPETANTEAFF	TGTGCCAGCAGCTCTCCCGAGACAGCGAACACTGAAGCTTTCTTT	-	TRBV11-1	TRBJ1-1	15	-
CASSPGTSSNQPQHF	TGCGCCAGCAGCCCAGGGACATCTAGCAATCAGCCCCAGCATTTT	-	TRBV5-1	TRBJ1-5	15	-
CASIPGGAYTQYF	TGTGCCAGCATCCCGGGGGGGGCATATACGCAGTATTTT	TRBD2	TRBV2	TRBJ2-3	13	-
CASSYRGTGYTF	TGTGCCAGCAGTTACAGGGGGACTGGCTACACCTTC	-	TRBV6-5	TRBJ1-2	12	-
CASSYEFLGGNGYTF	TGTGCCAGCAGTTACGAGTTTTTAGGGGGCAATGGCTACACCTTC	TRBD1	TRBV6-5	TRBJ1-2	15	-
CSVTGLEYNEQFF	TGCAGCGTCACGGGACTCGAATACAATGAGCAGTTCTTC	-	TRBV29-1	TRBJ2-1	13	-
CASSWGNTGELFF	TGTGCCAGCAGTTGGGGGAACACCGGGGAGCTGTTTTTT	-	TRBV12-3/TRBV12-4	TRBJ2-2	13	-
CASSPRSNTEAFF	TGTGCCAGCTCACCAAGGTCCAACACTGAAGCTTTCTTT	-	TRBV18	TRBJ1-1	13	-
CASSQGQGHEQYF	TGTGCCAGCAGTCAGGGACAGGGTCACGAGCAGTACTTC	TRBD1	TRBV12-3/TRBV12-4	TRBJ2-7	13	few
CASSSDRGTEAFF	TGTGCCAGCAGCTCGGACAGGGGCACTGAAGCTTTCTTT	TRBD1	TRBV7-3	TRBJ1-1	13	once
CASSLERGTEAFF	TGCGCCAGCAGCTTGGAGAGAGGCACTGAAGCTTTCTTT	-	TRBV5-1	TRBJ1-1	13	-
CASSLPGANVLTF	TGTGCCAGCAGCCTACCTGGGGCCAACGTCCTGACTTTC	-	TRBV7-3	TRBJ2-6	13	-
CASSQGSDYGYTF	TGTGCCAGCAGCCAAGGGTCGGACTATGGCTACACCTTC	-	TRBV3-1/TRBV3-2	TRBJ1-2	13	once
CASTVDRGNEKLFF	TGTGCCAGCACTGTGGACAGGGGGAATGAAAAACTGTTTTTT	TRBD1	TRBV6-5	TRBJ1-4	14	-
CASSQVGTGTYEQYF	TGCGCCAGCAGCCAAGTGGGGACAGGGACCTACGAGCAGTACTTC	TRBD1	TRBV4-1	TRBJ2-7	15	-
CASSPAGTPYEQYF	TGTGCCAGCAGCCCCGCCGGGACCCCCTACGAGCAGTACTTC	-	TRBV5-4	TRBJ2-7	14	-
CASSSQVHTDTQYF	TGTGCCAGCAGTAGCCAGGTTCACACAGATACGCAGTATTTT	-	TRBV27	TRBJ2-3	14	medium-sized
CASSSGQEYYGYTF	TGTGCCAGCAGCTCGGGACAGGAGTACTATGGCTACACCTTC	TRBD1	TRBV5-5	TRBJ1-2	14	-
CASRPYSRLRNQPQHF	TGTGCCAGCAGGCCCTACAGCCGGTTACGCAATCAGCCCCAGCATTTT	-	TRBV27	TRBJ1-5	16	few